The 3 T cell receptor beta chains given below trace back to one sample, sequenced in a study of blood T cell repertoires in COVID-19. Only in-frame clones appear in the TCRdb table, and some are missing; sequencing was by immunoSEQ multiplex PCR. Of some 44,000 clones listed, 70% to 90% are singletons. The sequencing sample was made of peripheral blood. These receptors originate from a human donor in a cohort sampled during active COVID-19.

The chain is built from TRBV19 and TRBJ1-2, with 8 positions matching TRBD1. V gave up 0 bases and J gave up 7 bases; unmatched junction bases: 7. Germline-derived CDR1 and CDR2 are LNHDA and SQIVND (reference sequence). This CDR3 spans 15 amino acids. CDR3 residues: CASSIEQGASGGYTF. The CDR3 DNA is TGTGCCAGTAGTATAGAGCAGGGGGCAAGCGGTGGCTACACCTTC.

This sequence joins TRBV30 and TRBJ1-1; D is possibly TRBD1 (6 bases). The V end lost 3 bases, the J end lost 11 bases, and 22 bases lay between the germline ends. The CDR3 loop spans 14 amino acids. Germline CDR1 GTSNPN, CDR2 SVGIG (reference sequence). CDR3 sequence reads: CAWRTRQVQLGAFF. CDR3 sequence (DNA): TGTGCCTGGAGGACCCGACAGGTCCAGTTGGGGGCTTTCTTT.

This clone was seen a few times. The rearrangement links TRBV2 to TRBJ2-7; D remains unclear. This CDR3 region has 11 residues. Germline V lookup: CDR1 SNHLY, CDR2 FYNNEI. Trimming cost V 7 bases and J 3 bases, with 7 bases left between them. The CDR3 sequence is CASILNYEQYF. The CDR3 DNA reads as TGTGCCAGCATCCTAAACTACGAGCAGTACTTC. Complete variable domain (other parts from reference TRBV2 and TRBJ2-7): EPEVTQTPSHQVTQMGQEVILRCVPISNHLYFYWYRQILGQKVEFLVSFYNNEISEKSEIFDDQFSVERPDGSNFTLKIRSTKLEDSAMYFCASILNYEQYFGPGTRLTVT.